This T cell receptor beta chain derives from a study of cytomegalovirus exposure and HLA in healthy donors. Study results and limitations: TCR association rates varied by HLA locus in a later analysis, with DRB1 highest and HLA-C lowest.

To note about this clone: The antigen is unknown.

The CDR3 length is 14 residues. Germline V CDR1 and CDR2: MRHNA, SNTAGT. V was shortened by 5 bases and J by 6 bases, with 13 bases between the two germline ends. Nominal health characterized the donors when sampled, though unrecorded immune exposures were likely. Both 60 Vbeta primers and 13 Jbeta primers went into the PCR. Methods used by the authors: Unique TCR beta chains numbered 80 million to 95 million in a later analysis, with roughly 10 million shared. Clones were sequenced by immunoSEQ multiplex PCR, and TCRdb holds only the in-frame ones, with some missing. The V and J calls and clone size were taken over from that table, and D and trimming were inferred from the DNA. The data contain roughly 200,000 clones, over 70% of them singletons.

This clonotype originated in a young man in good health and CMV-seronegative. This chain joins TRBV6-4 and TRBJ2-2, with D maybe TRBD1 (5 bases). Sequencing used PBMCs. The CDR3 bases are TGTGCCAGCAGTCCCACTCCAGGGTCCGGGGAGCTGTTTTTT. Encoded protein: CASSPTPGSGELFF.